This entry features one T cell receptor beta chain sequence. The target antigen is unknown. Cells sorted as Tregs were CD4+, CD25+ and CD127-/low. Adaptor-ligated barcode primers were used to amplify TRBV12-4/TRBJ1-2 clonotypes. Using its own MiXCR run on the multiplex PCR reads, TCRdb lists one record per CDR3 protein. The sample records under 700 distinct CDR3 sequences, 32% being singletons. With V trimmed by 4 bases and J by 5 bases, 7 bases remained unmatched. This CDR3 spans 14 amino acids. Findings and limits, study-wide: Tumor Treg TCRs overlapped most with tumor naive CD4+ cells. Naive CD4+ cells shared about 13% of tumor Treg sequences. In terms of TCR gene usage, tumor memory CD4+ T cells clustered together with blood and lymph node memory CD4+ cells, as well as with lymph node naive CD4+ cells.

Sequencing was done on a sample of tumor-infiltrating Tregs sorted from the breast tumor. This receptor was identified in a female donor with breast cancer. V is TRBV12-3 or TRBV12-4 and J is TRBJ1-2; 7 nucleotides line up with TRBD1. Here the CDR3 DNA reads TGTGCCAGCAGTTCCGGACAGGCCCTATATGGCTACACCTTC. Translation: CASSSGQALYGYTF.